The 2 T cell receptor beta chains reported below all come from one sample, sequenced in a study of cytomegalovirus exposure and HLA in healthy donors. PCR primers comprised 60 Vbeta and 13 Jbeta primers. Data came from immunoSEQ multiplex PCR; TCRdb stores just in-frame clones and leaves some out. Of about 190,000 clones in the sample, about four fifths were seen once. Sequenced material: PBMCs. The receptor source for this set is a boy aged 5-17 years in good health and CMV-seronegative.

The chain joins TRBV5-1 to TRBJ2-7; TRBD2 matches 7 bases. CDR1 is SGHRS and CDR2 is YFSETQ in the germline V gene. The CDR3 sequence is 14 residues long. With 4 bases clipped from V and 6 bases from J, the junction kept 10 bases outside the gene matches. DNA of the CDR3: TGCGCCAGCAGCACGGGGGGTCAGGGCGGCGAGCAGTACTTC. Amino acids: CASSTGGQGGEQYF.

This clone has a handful of counts. The chain is built from TRBV15 and TRBJ2-1; 9 nucleotides align to TRBD2. Trimming at V came to 4 bases and at J to 4 bases, leaving 11 bases not matched to a gene. In germline, CDR1 is LNHNV, CDR2 YYDKDF (reference sequence). The CDR3 spans 17 residues. The CDR3 region has the DNA TGTGCCACCAGCATTCACGGAGGTAGCGGGGGATACAATGAGCAGTTCTTC. This encodes CATSIHGGSGGYNEQFF. Together with reference TRBV15 and TRBJ2-1, the CDR3 gives the full variable domain: DAMVIQNPRYQVTQFGKPVTLSCSQTLNHNVMYWYQQKSSQAPKLLFHYYDKDFNNEADTPDNFQSRRPNTSFCFLDIRSPGLGDTAMYLCATSIHGGSGGYNEQFFGPGTRLTVL.